Presented here are 10 T cell receptor beta chains from one specimen sequenced in a study of T cell repertoires in ileal Crohn's disease. Measured with immunoSEQ multiplex PCR; TCRdb has only the in-frame clones, and not every one. The sample lists approximately 27,000 clones; around three quarters were seen once. The sequenced sample consisted of ileal tissue. These receptors were obtained from an adult with Crohn's disease.

The chain couples TRBV5-6 to TRBJ1-5; TRBD1 matches at 8 bases. V shed 3 bases and J 7 bases; nucleotides not matched to a gene: 6. Germline lookup yields CDR1 SGHDT and CDR2 YYEEEE. The CDR3 spans 14 residues. CDR3 protein: CASSWGDRSQPQHF. The DNA for the CDR3 is TGTGCCAGCAGCTGGGGGGACAGGTCCCAGCCCCAGCATTTT.

The rearrangement joins TRBV6-1 to TRBJ1-2; 9 bases line up with TRBD1. CDR3 length: 14 amino acids. Losses at the gene ends were 6 bases for V and 7 bases for J; bases not matched to a gene: 9. Germline CDR1 is MNHNS and CDR2 is SASEGT. CDR3 nucleotide sequence: TGTGCCAGCAGGATCCGGGACAGGGTTCTTGGCTACACCTTC. This sequence encodes CASRIRDRVLGYTF.

J is TRBJ1-5 and V is TRBV30, with 10 bases fitting TRBD1. The CDR3 spans 14 residues. From germline, CDR1 is GTSNPN and CDR2 SVGIG (reference sequence). V trimming: 5 bases; J trimming: 0 bases; junction bases outside the gene matches: 1. The CDR3 protein is CAWGTGASNQPQHF. The DNA of the CDR3 is TGTGCCTGGGGGACAGGGGCTAGCAATCAGCCCCAGCATTTT.

This rearrangement joins TRBV9 to TRBJ2-7; 7 bases fit TRBD1. The CDR3 is made up of 13 amino acids. The V gene end was trimmed by 4 bases and the J gene end by 3 bases; junction bases not matched to a gene: 4. Germline V gene data show CDR1 as SGDLS and CDR2 as YYNGEE. In DNA form, the CDR3 reads TGTGCCAGCAGCTTGCGGACAGGCTACGAGCAGTACTTC. Amino acids: CASSLRTGYEQYF.

This clone was counted a few times. J is TRBJ2-1 and V is TRBV4-1, with 8 positions matching TRBD2. The CDR3 runs to 16 residues. V trimming: 1 base; J trimming: 6 bases; junction bases outside the gene matches: 8. CDR1 and CDR2 from the germline V gene are MGHRA and YSYEKL. In DNA, the CDR3 is TGCGCCAGCAGCCAAGGCCTGGCGGGGGGATTCAATGAGCAGTTCTTC. Its protein product is CASSQGLAGGFNEQFF.

J is TRBJ2-7 and V is TRBV6-6, with 7 bases aligning to TRBD2. The germline V gene encodes CDR1 MNHNY and CDR2 SVGAGI (reference sequence). The J segment lost 2 bases and the V segment lost 6 bases, leaving 4 bases of the junction unmatched. The CDR3 is 13 amino acids. The CDR3 spells CASRLGLTYEQYF. CDR3 sequence (DNA): TGTGCCAGCAGATTGGGACTAACCTACGAGCAGTACTTC.

The rearrangement joins TRBV10-1 to TRBJ1-2; the match to TRBD1 covers 9 bases. The CDR3 has 15 residues. From germline, CDR1 is WNHNN and CDR2 SYGVQD (reference sequence). J lost 9 bases, V lost 1 base, and 9 bases had no gene match. The CDR3 nucleotides are TGCGCCAGCAGTGAGTTCGGGACAGGGCCTCGCAGCTACACCTTC. It encodes CASSEFGTGPRSYTF.

This chain uses TRBV19 with TRBJ1-2; D unclear. The CDR3 loop spans 17 amino acids. Germline assignment: CDR1 LNHDA and CDR2 SQIVND (reference sequence). The germline V and J ends were trimmed by 6 bases and 1 base, with 21 bases remaining between them. CDR3 nucleotide sequence: TGTGCCAGTAGGGCCGGGGTAGGGCCCAGCCGTAACTATGGCTACACCTTC. Translated, it gives CASRAGVGPSRNYGYTF.

CDR3 sequence (DNA): TGTGCCAGCAGCTTAAGGAGTATCTTGTACGAAGAGACCCAGTACTTC. Its protein is CASSLRSILYEETQYF. The chain carries TRBV7-2 and TRBJ2-5; D gene uncertain. Germline CDR1 and CDR2: SGHTA and FQGNSA. The CDR3 runs 16 residues. The V end lost 2 bases, the J end lost 3 bases, and 16 bases lay between the germline ends.

The V gene is TRBV29-1, the J gene TRBJ2-7; D is uncertain. The CDR3 loop spans 12 amino acids. CDR1 SQVTM and CDR2 ANQGSEA come from the germline V gene. The CDR3 nucleotides read TGCAGTGGCGGAGAAGTCTCCTACGAGCAGTACTTC. This translates into CSGGEVSYEQYF.